The T cell receptor (beta chain) described here comes from a study of OX40 agonist ivuxolimab in advanced cancers. For the study in its entirety: Ivuxolimab was a fully human IgG2 agonistic monoclonal antibody targeting the costimulatory receptor OX40 (CD134). Intravenous ivuxolimab was administered to patients every 2 weeks at six dose levels: 0.01, 0.1, 0.3, 1.5, 3 and 10 mg/kg. Of the approximately 50 patients in dose escalation, approximately 20 had hepatocellular carcinoma, some 15 had melanoma, 9 had renal cell carcinoma and 9 had head and neck cancer. The dose-escalation cohort was around 84% male with a mean age of approximately 60 years, ranging from about 23 to 85. Prior anti-PD-1, anti-PD-L1 or anti-CTLA-4 therapy was permitted, and checkpoint inhibitors had been received by around 39% of dose-escalation patients. Partial responses were achieved by three dose-escalation patients, of whom one had hepatocellular carcinoma and two had cutaneous melanoma. The point of sequencing TCRbeta in the periphery was to test whether ivuxolimab changed TCR sequence diversity and drove clonal T-cell expansion. The paper reports the monotherapy dose-escalation portion (N of about 52 patients) of the phase I ivuxolimab trial.

The investigation overall reported the following: Low levels of normalized T-cell clonal expansion were also seen in some patients who did not respond. In the 0.1-3.0 mg/kg groups, partial responders were among the patients with the lowest normalized peripheral clonal expansion, particularly in CD8+ T cells. After ivuxolimab, CD8+ T cells had more expanded clones than CD4+ T cells on average. Clonal expansion of both CD4+ and CD8+ blood T cells was observed from baseline to week 6 at doses 0.1 to 3.0 mg/kg. The antigen specificity of the peripheral T cells that underwent clonal expansion was not determined.

Comment on this clone: What antigen it recognizes has not been identified. Within one base of it there is no much larger clone, and no base qualities were kept.

From the cysteine up to the phenylalanine, the CDR3 has a length of 11 residues. Kept here is only the CDR3 DNA, which spans 33 bases and is read in frame from base 1. At the junction V is shortened by 4 bases and J by 2 bases, with 3 bases in between. Reading the germline V gene gives CDR1 SGHRS and CDR2 YFSETQ. The trial excluded patients who had a history of autoimmune disease or who were on systemic immunosuppression. Peripheral blood for TCR sequencing was collected from all dose cohorts at baseline, on cycle 4 day 1, and on cycle 7 day 1. The samples were taken from a phase I, first-in-human, multicenter, open-label dose-escalation trial of ivuxolimab. Adults with locally advanced or metastatic head and neck squamous cell, hepatocellular, melanoma or renal cell carcinoma were enrolled in the trial. CD4+ and CD8+ T cells were sorted separately from peripheral blood before TCR sequencing. To sequence the TCRbeta CDR3 region, genomic DNA was isolated from the sorted cells. The immunoSEQ Assay was used for sequencing of TCRbeta CDR3 regions. In TCRdb, the immuneACCESS table is reduced to in-frame sequences with V and J assigned. These tables do not hold every clone; where another copy was compared, an unresolved V gene accounts for under half, and the others remain unexplained. Here the sample has approximately 60,000 clones; roughly 84% occur a single time. The top ten clonotypes cover approximately 2% of the sample.

The specimen was CD4+ or CD8+ T cells sorted from blood, collected in a trial of the OX40 agonist ivuxolimab. The TCR originated in an adult with an advanced solid tumor such as melanoma, head and neck, liver or kidney cancer. Here the chain combines TRBV5-1 and TRBJ1-1, with an unclear D gene assignment. CDR3 region: CASSLNTEAFF. Read as DNA, the sequence is TGCGCCAGCAGCCTAAACACTGAAGCTTTCTTT.